This T cell receptor (beta chain) was observed in a study of blood T cell repertoires in COVID-19. At the level of the study: Sources were T cells, B-cell-depleted T cells, or PBMCs; the material itself was cDNA or gDNA.

This clone came up a few times. V lost 4 bases to trimming and J lost 1 base, with 13 bases between them. The CDR3 contains 16 residues. CDR1 is KGHDR and CDR2 is SFDVKD in the germline V gene. Measured with immunoSEQ multiplex PCR; TCRdb has only the in-frame clones, and not every one. The data contain about 200,000 clones, 85% of them singletons. Sequenced material: PBMCs or T cells enriched from blood (not recorded which). The TCR sequence derives from a man in his forties or fifties who had recovered from COVID-19. The chain links TRBV24-1 to TRBJ1-5, with D possibly matching TRBD1 (5 bases). DNA for the CDR3: TGTGCCACCAGTGAAACCGGGACTTCGAGCAATCAGCCCCAGCATTTT. It encodes CATSETGTSSNQPQHF.